This T cell receptor beta chain was documented in a study of T-cell reconstitution after alpha-beta-depleted transplantation in children. Study-level points and caveats: One year after transplant, T-cell counts and diversity came mostly from newly produced T cells.

Unique molecular identifiers were used to barcode this TCRbeta library. MiXCR, applied by TCRdb to the PCR reads, yields one record per CDR3 protein. In the table there are fewer than 500,000 distinct CDR3 sequences, roughly two fifths of which are singletons. This clonotype has a handful of counts. Its antigen remains unidentified. The sequenced sample was PBMCs, obtained before TCRalphabeta/CD19-depleted stem cell transplant. The origin of this receptor is a girl aged 2 to 9 with aplastic anemia, due to receive a stem cell transplant.

CDR3 sequence (DNA): TGCAGCTCCACTCGGCCAGGGGGCGACGAGCAGTACTTC. Its translation: CSSTRPGGDEQYF. The chain links TRBV20-1 to TRBJ2-7; 8 bases are shared with TRBD1. From germline, CDR1 is DFQATT and CDR2 SNEGSKA (reference sequence). The CDR3 extends over 13 amino acids.